This entry describes one TCR beta chain. This specimen comes from a study of CD8 T cells in Susac syndrome. Susac syndrome patients met recently defined diagnostic criteria for definite or probable disease. V was clipped by 7 bases and J by 7 bases; unmatched bases: 7. Germline-derived CDR1 and CDR2 are DFQATT and SNEGSKA (reference sequence). The CDR3 is made up of 12 amino acids. An input of about 0.5 to 1 ug of RNA was subjected to reverse transcription using random hexamers. TCRdb re-derived calls from the immunoSEQ multiplex PCR reads in MiXCR, one entry per CDR3 protein. The repertoire holds some 200,000 distinct CDR3 sequences, with approximately 96% as singletons.

Sequencing was performed on CD4+ T cells from PBMCs. The source of this sequence is a human donor with Susac syndrome. This chain connects TRBV20-1 to TRBJ1-5; 7 bases line up with TRBD1. The CDR3 reads CSVRQGMQPQHF. The CDR3 region has the DNA TGCAGTGTTCGACAGGGTATGCAGCCCCAGCATTTT.